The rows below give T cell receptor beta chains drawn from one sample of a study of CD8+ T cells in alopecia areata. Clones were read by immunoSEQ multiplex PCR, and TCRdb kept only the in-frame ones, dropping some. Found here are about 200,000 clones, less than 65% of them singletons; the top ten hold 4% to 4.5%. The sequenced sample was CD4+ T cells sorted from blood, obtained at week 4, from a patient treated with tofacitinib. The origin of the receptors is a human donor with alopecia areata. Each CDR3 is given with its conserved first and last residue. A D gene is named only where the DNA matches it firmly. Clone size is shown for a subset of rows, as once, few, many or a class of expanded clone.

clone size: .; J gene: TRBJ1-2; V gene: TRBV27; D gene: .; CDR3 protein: CASRKIGYGYTF; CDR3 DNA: TGTGCCAGCAGGAAGATTGGCTATGGCTACACCTTC
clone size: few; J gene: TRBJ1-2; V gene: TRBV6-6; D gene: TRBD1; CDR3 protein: CASSSRDSPNYGYTF; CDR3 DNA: TGTGCCAGCAGTTCCCGGGACAGCCCTAACTATGGCTACACCTTC
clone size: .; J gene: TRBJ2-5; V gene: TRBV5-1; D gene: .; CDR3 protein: CASSPGRLGRETQYF; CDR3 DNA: TGCGCCAGCAGCCCGGGTCGGCTCGGACGCGAGACCCAGTACTTC
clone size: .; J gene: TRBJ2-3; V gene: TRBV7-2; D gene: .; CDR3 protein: CASSRDGFPLIDTQYF; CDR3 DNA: TGTGCCAGCAGTCGGGACGGATTTCCTCTGATAGATACGCAGTATTTT
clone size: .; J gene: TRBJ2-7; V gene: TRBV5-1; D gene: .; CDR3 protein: CASSLDGTPPYEQYF; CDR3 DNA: TGCGCCAGCAGCTTGGATGGGACACCCCCCTACGAGCAGTACTTC
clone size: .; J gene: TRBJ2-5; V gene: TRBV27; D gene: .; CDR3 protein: CASGWSLETQYF; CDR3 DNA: TGTGCCAGCGGCTGGTCCCTAGAGACCCAGTACTTC
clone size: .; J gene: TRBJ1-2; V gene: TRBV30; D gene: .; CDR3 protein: CAWRPPGGKVYGYTF; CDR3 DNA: TGTGCCTGGAGACCACCCGGGGGTAAAGTCTATGGCTACACCTTC
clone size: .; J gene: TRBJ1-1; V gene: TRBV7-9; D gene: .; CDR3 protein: CASSLAGQPNTEAFF; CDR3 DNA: TGTGCCAGCAGCTTAGCGGGCCAGCCGAACACTGAAGCTTTCTTT
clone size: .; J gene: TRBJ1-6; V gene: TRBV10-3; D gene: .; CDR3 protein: CATTQGREENSPLHF; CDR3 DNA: TGTGCCACCACCCAGGGAAGGGAGGAGAATTCACCCCTCCACTTT
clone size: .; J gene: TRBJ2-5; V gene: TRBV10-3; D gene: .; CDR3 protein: CAISEPRETQYF; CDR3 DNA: TGTGCCATCAGTGAGCCGCGAGAGACCCAGTACTTC
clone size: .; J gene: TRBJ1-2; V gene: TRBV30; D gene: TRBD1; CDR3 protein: CAWTQGGHRDYGYTF; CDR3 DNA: TGTGCCTGGACCCAGGGGGGACATCGAGACTATGGCTACACCTTC
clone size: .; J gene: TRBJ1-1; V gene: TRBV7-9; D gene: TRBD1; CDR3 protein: CASSPRTGRSEAEAFF; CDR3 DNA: TGTGCCAGCAGCCCCCGGACAGGGCGCTCGGAAGCTGAAGCTTTCTTT
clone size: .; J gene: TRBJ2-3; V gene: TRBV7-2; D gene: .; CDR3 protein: CASRDGGSDTQYF; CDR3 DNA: TGTGCCAGTAGAGACGGGGGTTCAGATACGCAGTATTTT
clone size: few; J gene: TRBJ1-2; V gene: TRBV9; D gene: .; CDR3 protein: CASSGQDYYGYTF; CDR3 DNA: TGTGCCAGCAGCGGACAGGACTACTATGGCTACACCTTC
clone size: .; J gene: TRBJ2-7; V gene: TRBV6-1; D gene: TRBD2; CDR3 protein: CASAPGRGYEQYF; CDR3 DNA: TGTGCCAGCGCACCCGGGAGGGGTTACGAGCAGTACTTC
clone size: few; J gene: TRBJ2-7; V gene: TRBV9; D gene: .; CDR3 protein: CASSTVPMGEQYF; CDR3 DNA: TGTGCCAGCAGCACCGTCCCTATGGGGGAGCAGTACTTC
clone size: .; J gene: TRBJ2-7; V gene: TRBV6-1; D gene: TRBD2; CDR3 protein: CASSDSGGRTYEQYF; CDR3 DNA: TGTGCCAGCAGCGACAGCGGGGGGCGTACCTACGAGCAGTACTTC
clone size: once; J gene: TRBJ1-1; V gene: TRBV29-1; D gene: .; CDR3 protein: CSVLEGANTEAFF; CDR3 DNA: TGCAGCGTGCTTGAAGGGGCGAACACTGAAGCTTTCTTT
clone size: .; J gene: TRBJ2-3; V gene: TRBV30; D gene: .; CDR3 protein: CAWRTVGTDTQYF; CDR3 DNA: TGTGCCTGGAGAACAGTGGGCACAGATACGCAGTATTTT
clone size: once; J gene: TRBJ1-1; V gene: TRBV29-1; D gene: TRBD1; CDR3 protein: CSVEFGTGAWVNTEAFF; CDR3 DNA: TGCAGCGTTGAATTTGGGACAGGGGCATGGGTGAACACTGAAGCTTTCTTT
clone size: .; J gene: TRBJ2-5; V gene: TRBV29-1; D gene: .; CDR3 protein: CSVGWGVLETQYF; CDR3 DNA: TGCAGCGTTGGTTGGGGGGTCCTCGAGACCCAGTACTTC
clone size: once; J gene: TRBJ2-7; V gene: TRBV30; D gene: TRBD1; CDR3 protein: CAWSGTGGREQYF; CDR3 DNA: TGTGCCTGGTCGGGGACAGGGGGGCGCGAGCAGTACTTC
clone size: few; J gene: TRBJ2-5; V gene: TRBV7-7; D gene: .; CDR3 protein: CASSLGVFKTQYF; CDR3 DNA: TGTGCTAGCAGCTTGGGGGTGTTTAAGACCCAGTACTTC
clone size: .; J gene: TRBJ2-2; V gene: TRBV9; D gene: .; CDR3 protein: CASSVGMATGELFF; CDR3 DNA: TGTGCCAGCAGCGTAGGTATGGCGACCGGGGAGCTGTTTTTT
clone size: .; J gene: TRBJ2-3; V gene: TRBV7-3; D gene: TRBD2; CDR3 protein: CASRKEGTSGSNTQYF; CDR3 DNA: TGTGCCAGCCGGAAGGAAGGGACTAGCGGCTCCAATACGCAGTATTTT
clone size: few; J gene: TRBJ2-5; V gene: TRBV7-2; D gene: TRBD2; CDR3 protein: CASSLGGLAGETQYF; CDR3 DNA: TGTGCCAGCAGCTTAGGGGGACTAGCTGGAGAGACCCAGTACTTC
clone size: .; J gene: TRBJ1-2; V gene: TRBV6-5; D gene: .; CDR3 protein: CASSSTVANYGYTF; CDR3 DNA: TGTGCCAGCAGTTCGACTGTAGCTAACTATGGCTACACCTTC
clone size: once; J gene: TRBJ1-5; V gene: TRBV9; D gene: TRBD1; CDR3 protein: CASSVGQGGNQPQHF; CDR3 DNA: TGTGCCAGCAGCGTAGGACAGGGAGGCAATCAGCCCCAGCATTTT
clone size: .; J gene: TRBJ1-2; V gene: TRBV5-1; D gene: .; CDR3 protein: CASSLAGQDGYGYTF; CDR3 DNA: TGCGCCAGCAGCTTGGCTGGTCAGGACGGTTATGGCTACACCTTC
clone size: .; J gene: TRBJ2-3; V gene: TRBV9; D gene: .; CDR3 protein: CASSVGSSGNGDTQYF; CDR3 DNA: TGTGCCAGCAGCGTAGGGTCATCAGGGAACGGAGATACGCAGTATTTT
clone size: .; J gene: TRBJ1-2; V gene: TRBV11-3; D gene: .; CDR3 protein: CASSSSGYGYTF; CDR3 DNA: TGTGCCAGCAGCTCATCAGGTTATGGCTACACCTTC
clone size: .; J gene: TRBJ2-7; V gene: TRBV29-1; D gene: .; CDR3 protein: CSVRVQLRAYEQYF; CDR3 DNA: TGCAGCGTCAGGGTCCAGCTGCGAGCCTACGAGCAGTACTTC
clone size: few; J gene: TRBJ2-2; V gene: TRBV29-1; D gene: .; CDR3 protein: CSVQGVYTGELFF; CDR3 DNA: TGCAGCGTCCAGGGTGTTTACACCGGGGAGCTGTTTTTT
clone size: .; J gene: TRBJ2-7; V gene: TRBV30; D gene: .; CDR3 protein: CAWRRRDRFSYEQYF; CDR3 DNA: TGTGCCTGGAGACGAAGGGACCGCTTCTCCTACGAGCAGTACTTC
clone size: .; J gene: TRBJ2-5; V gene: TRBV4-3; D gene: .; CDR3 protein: CASSQDLGGQETQYF; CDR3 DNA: TGCGCCAGCAGCCAAGATCTTGGAGGGCAAGAGACCCAGTACTTC
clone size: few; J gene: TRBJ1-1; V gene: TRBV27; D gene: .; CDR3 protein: CASSLSRGSEAFF; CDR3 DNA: TGTGCCAGCAGTTTATCTCGTGGCAGTGAAGCTTTCTTT
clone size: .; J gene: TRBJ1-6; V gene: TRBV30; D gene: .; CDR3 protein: CAWSPGSPLHF; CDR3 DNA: TGTGCCTGGAGCCCGGGTTCACCCCTCCACTTT
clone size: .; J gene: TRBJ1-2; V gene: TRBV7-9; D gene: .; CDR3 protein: CASSSTDYGYTF; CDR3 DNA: TGTGCCAGCAGCTCCACTGACTATGGCTACACCTTC
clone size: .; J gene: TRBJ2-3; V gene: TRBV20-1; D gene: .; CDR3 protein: CSAALEYTQYF; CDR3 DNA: TGCAGTGCGGCCCTCGAGTATACGCAGTATTTT
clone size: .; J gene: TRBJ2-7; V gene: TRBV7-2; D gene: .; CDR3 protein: CASRNRSSSYEQYF; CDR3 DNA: TGTGCCAGCAGAAACCGGTCCAGCTCCTACGAGCAGTACTTC
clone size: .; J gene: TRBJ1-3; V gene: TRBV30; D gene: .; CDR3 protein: CAWSVVSRRYF; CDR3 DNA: TGTGCCTGGAGTGTAGTATCGAGAAGATATTTT
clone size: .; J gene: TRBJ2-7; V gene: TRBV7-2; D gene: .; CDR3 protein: CASSPRQAYEQYF; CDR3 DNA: TGTGCCAGCAGCCCCCGGCAGGCCTACGAGCAGTACTTC
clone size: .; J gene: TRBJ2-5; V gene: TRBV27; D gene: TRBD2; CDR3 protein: CASSLREDRLETQYF; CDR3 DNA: TGTGCCAGCAGTTTGCGGGAGGACAGATTAGAGACCCAGTACTTC
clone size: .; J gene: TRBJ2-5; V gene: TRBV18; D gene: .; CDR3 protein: CASSPNQARETQYF; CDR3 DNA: TGTGCCAGCTCACCCAATCAGGCCCGAGAGACCCAGTACTTC
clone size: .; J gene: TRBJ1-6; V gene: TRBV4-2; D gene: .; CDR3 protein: CASSPGTINSPLHF; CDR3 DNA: TGTGCCAGCAGCCCCGGGACAATCAATTCACCCCTCCACTTT
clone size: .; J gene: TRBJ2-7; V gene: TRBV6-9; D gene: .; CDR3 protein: CAPPGSLSYEQYF; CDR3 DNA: TGTGCCCCGCCGGGGAGCCTCTCCTACGAGCAGTACTTC
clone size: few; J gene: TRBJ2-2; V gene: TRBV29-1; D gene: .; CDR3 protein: CSARQGGTGELFF; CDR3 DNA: TGCAGCGCCAGACAGGGAGGCACCGGGGAGCTGTTTTTT
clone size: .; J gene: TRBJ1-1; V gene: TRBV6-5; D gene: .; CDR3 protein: CASSYASRERGTEAFF; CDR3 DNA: TGTGCCAGCAGTTACGCCAGCAGGGAGAGGGGCACTGAAGCTTTCTTT
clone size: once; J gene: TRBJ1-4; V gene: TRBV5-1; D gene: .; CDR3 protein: CASSLDGQGSSNEKLFF; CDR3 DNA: TGCGCCAGCAGCTTGGATGGCCAGGGTTCTTCTAATGAAAAACTGTTTTTT
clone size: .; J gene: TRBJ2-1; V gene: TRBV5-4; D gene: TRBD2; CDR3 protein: CASSPGGAGGPYNEQFF; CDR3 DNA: TGTGCCAGCAGCCCCGGAGGCGCGGGGGGTCCTTACAATGAGCAGTTCTTC
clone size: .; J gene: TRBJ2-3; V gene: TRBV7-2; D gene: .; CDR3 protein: CASSSTPSLDTQYF; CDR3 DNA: TGTGCCAGCAGCTCCACACCCTCCCTAGATACGCAGTATTTT
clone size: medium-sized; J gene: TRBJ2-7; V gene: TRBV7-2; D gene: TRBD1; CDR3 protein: CASKRTGSSYEQYF; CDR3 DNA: TGTGCCAGCAAACGGACAGGGAGCTCCTACGAGCAGTACTTC
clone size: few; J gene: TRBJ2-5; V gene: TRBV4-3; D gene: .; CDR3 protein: CASSQALKGETQYF; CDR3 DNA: TGCGCCAGCAGCCAAGCGCTCAAAGGGGAGACCCAGTACTTC
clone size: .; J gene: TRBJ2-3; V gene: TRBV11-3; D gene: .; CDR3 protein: CASSLGVSGTDTQYF; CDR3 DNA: TGTGCCAGCAGCTTAGGGGTTAGCGGCACAGATACGCAGTATTTT
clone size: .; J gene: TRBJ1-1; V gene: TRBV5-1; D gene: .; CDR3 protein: CASSLDTVTEAFF; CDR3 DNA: TGCGCCAGCAGCTTGGACACGGTCACTGAAGCTTTCTTT
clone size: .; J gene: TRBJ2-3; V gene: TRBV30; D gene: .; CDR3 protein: CAWSVLSRTDTQYF; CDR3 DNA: TGTGCCTGGAGTGTACTTTCACGCACAGATACGCAGTATTTT
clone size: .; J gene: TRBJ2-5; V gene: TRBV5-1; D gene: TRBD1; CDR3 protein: CASSLDQGAIIETQYF; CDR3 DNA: TGCGCCAGCAGCTTGGACCAGGGGGCGATTATTGAGACCCAGTACTTC
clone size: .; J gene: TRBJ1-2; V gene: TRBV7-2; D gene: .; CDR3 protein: CASSLSGGSLGYTF; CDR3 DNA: TGTGCCAGCAGCTTATCCGGGGGCAGCTTGGGCTACACCTTC